A selection of T cell receptor beta chains follows, all from one sample in a study of vaccination effects on CD4 cells after COVID-19. The method was immunoSEQ multiplex PCR; TCRdb's version includes in-frame clones alone and lacks a portion of them. The table records 30,000 or so clones, about 60% of them present only once. The antigens of these receptors remain unknown. Material: CD4+ T cells from PBMCs cultured without peptide, obtained before COVID-19 vaccination. The receptors stem from a human donor who received a COVID-19 vaccine. CDR3s include the opening cysteine and the closing phenylalanine or tryptophan. Each record gives: CDR3 length, D gene, J gene, clone size, V gene, CDR3 protein, CDR3 DNA. D genes are given only for firm matches. Clone size appears in some rows only: once, few, many, or a class for an expanded clone.

>15|NA|TRBJ2-5|NA|TRBV30
CAWSVLTGMWETQYF
TGTGCCTGGAGTGTGCTCACAGGGATGTGGGAGACCCAGTACTTC
>12|NA|TRBJ2-7|NA|TRBV7-2
CASSLNLAVAYF
TGTGCCAGCAGCTTAAATTTGGCAGTAGCGTACTTC
>14|NA|TRBJ2-1|NA|TRBV5-4
CASSSRVGQDEQFF
TGTGCCAGCAGCAGCCGGGTTGGTCAAGATGAGCAGTTCTTC
>17|NA|TRBJ2-3|NA|TRBV5-8
CASSTPWGTESTDTQYF
TGTGCCAGCAGCACCCCATGGGGGACTGAAAGCACAGATACGCAGTATTTT
>20|TRBD1|TRBJ1-1|NA|TRBV19
CASSAARGTGQGNMNTEAFF
TGTGCCAGTAGTGCCGCCCGAGGGACGGGACAGGGGAACATGAACACTGAAGCTTTCTTT
>13|TRBD2|TRBJ2-3|few|TRBV6-6
CASKSGGTDTQYF
TGTGCCAGCAAAAGCGGGGGGACAGATACGCAGTATTTT
>14|NA|TRBJ1-1|NA|TRBV4-2
CASSQDYESGEAFF
TGTGCCAGCAGCCAAGATTACGAGTCAGGAGAAGCTTTCTTT
>14|NA|TRBJ2-3|NA|TRBV18
CASSLTTSTDTQYF
TGTGCCAGCTCACTGACAACGAGCACAGATACGCAGTATTTT
>15|NA|TRBJ2-7|NA|TRBV12-2
CASRFPRTDSYEQYF
TGTGCAAGTCGCTTCCCTAGGACAGACTCCTACGAGCAGTACTTC
>15|TRBD1|TRBJ1-2|NA|TRBV6-5
CASSQTGTGVYGYTF
TGTGCCAGCAGTCAAACCGGGACAGGGGTCTATGGCTACACCTTC
>15|TRBD2|TRBJ2-1|NA|TRBV19
CASSPTVAGLREQFF
TGTGCCAGTAGTCCCACCGTAGCGGGGTTACGGGAGCAGTTCTTC
>15|TRBD1|TRBJ1-2|few|TRBV6-4
CASSDGNRGIDGYTF
TGTGCCAGCAGTGACGGAAACAGGGGGATAGATGGCTACACCTTC
>15|NA|TRBJ2-1|few|TRBV4-1
CASSSGTVSYNEQFF
TGCGCCAGCAGCTCCGGGACGGTCTCCTACAATGAGCAGTTCTTC
>18|TRBD1|TRBJ1-5|NA|TRBV27
CASSLWAGSGGLDQPQHF
TGTGCCAGCAGTTTATGGGCGGGGTCAGGGGGGTTAGATCAGCCCCAGCATTTT
>12|TRBD2|TRBJ2-3|NA|TRBV19
CASSPTSDTQYF
TGTGCCAGTAGTCCGACTAGCGATACGCAGTATTTT
>20|TRBD2|TRBJ2-3|NA|TRBV5-1
CASSLLSLAGVLSFADTQYF
TGCGCCAGCAGCTTGTTGAGTCTAGCGGGAGTCCTCTCCTTTGCAGATACGCAGTATTTT